The present T cell receptor (beta chain) was sequenced within a study of blood T cells in healthy people across ages (dated by TCRdb to 2014 to 2015). Background for the entire study: In model experiments, template switching captured about one uniquely barcoded TCR beta cDNA molecule for every two T cells. Two additional independent replicas of 1 million unique cDNA reads from the same blood draw were analyzed for two donors (one aged 18 to 30 and one aged 80 or older). The donors were split into four age groups: young (average approximately 16 years), middle-aged (about 40), aged (more than 60) and long-lived (about 74). Donors of different ages were randomly distributed across sequencing lanes to avoid experimental bias. Using deep sequencing normalized with unique cDNA molecular identifiers, the study measured how TCR beta repertoire diversity changes with age.

Findings and caveats that apply to the study as a whole: The long-lived group showed more naive CD4+ T cells, fewer expanded clones and increased TCR diversity than the aged group, suggesting age selection. Estimates of total diversity based on one million sequenced T cells were regarded as lower bounds and as underestimates. Bulk unsorted PBMC profiling prevented conclusive comparison of naive and antigen-experienced compartments. Observed TCR beta diversity per million T cells fell roughly linearly with age, and a significant reduction was already apparent by age roughly 40. Because donor CMV infection status was unknown, age-related changes in expanded clonotypes were potentially confounded. A strong correlation was found between observed TCR beta diversity and the percentage of naive T cells measured by flow cytometry.

The approximately 40 donors, aged about 6 to 95 years, were systemically healthy Caucasian individuals from Russia. Each donor gave ten milliliters of peripheral blood, collected into EDTA-treated Vacutainer tubes. Ficoll-Paque density-gradient centrifugation was used to isolate PBMCs, with at least 7 million obtained per sample. Trizol reagent was used to extract total RNA from the PBMCs, yielding at least 5.5 micrograms per sample. The percentages of naive CD45RAhigh/CD27high T cells were determined by flow cytometry on a PBMC aliquot from every donor. Library creation used 5' RACE. TCRdb lists the instrument as Illumina HiSeq 2500. The second PCR ran for roughly 6 to 11 cycles and used a J-beta primer mix along with a sample-barcoded 5' primer. Each TCR beta cDNA molecule received a unique molecular identifier from a template-switch 5' adaptor carrying 12 random nucleotides. Each sample yielded at least 2.5 million CDR3-containing paired-end reads. First-strand cDNA was synthesized from all RNA with the Mint cDNA synthesis kit, primed by a TRBC-specific oligonucleotide. Following uracil-DNA glycosylase treatment, a first 18-cycle PCR with universal primers M1SS and BC2_uni_R was performed on all cDNA. The source study handled its data this way. Each sample was normalized by randomly selecting 1 million high-quality reads, each carrying a distinct molecular identifier. Instead of being binned into consensus sequences, reads with shared molecular identifiers were discarded. MiTCR, with a Q25 quality threshold and the strictest error-elimination algorithm, was used for CDR3 identification, clonotype clustering and error correction. A nonparametric unseen species model using Euler transformation provided a lower-bound estimate of total TCR beta diversity. The raw public reads went through TCRdb reprocessing: fastp at Q25, MiXCR clone calling, in-frame beta chains kept. When rows share a CDR3 protein, they turn into one entry using the most common DNA and genes. These V and J calls are TCRdb output, not the study's own analysis. The sample table contains 1 million to 1.2 million distinct CDR3 sequences; only one count was recorded for about two fifths of them. Less than 15% of the sample goes to the ten largest clones.

This clonotype was picked up a small number of times. Its cognate antigen has yet to be identified. No qualities accompany the bases; no much larger clone lies one base away. Sequencing was done on a sample of blood. The clonotype originates from a man younger than 35 in good health.

The CDR3: CASSNGQGQYF. The DNA sequence is TGTGCCAGCAGCAACGGACAGGGACAGTACTTC. This chain is built from TRBV6-2 or TRBV6-3 and TRBJ2-7, and 8 junction bases match TRBD1. The germline V gene gives CDR1 as MNHEY and CDR2 as SVGEGT. The CDR3 contains 11 residues, cysteine and phenylalanine counted. Only the CDR3 region is kept as DNA, spanning 33 bases read in frame from base 1. V is pruned by 6 bases and J by 10 bases, leaving 5 bases of the junction without a gene match.